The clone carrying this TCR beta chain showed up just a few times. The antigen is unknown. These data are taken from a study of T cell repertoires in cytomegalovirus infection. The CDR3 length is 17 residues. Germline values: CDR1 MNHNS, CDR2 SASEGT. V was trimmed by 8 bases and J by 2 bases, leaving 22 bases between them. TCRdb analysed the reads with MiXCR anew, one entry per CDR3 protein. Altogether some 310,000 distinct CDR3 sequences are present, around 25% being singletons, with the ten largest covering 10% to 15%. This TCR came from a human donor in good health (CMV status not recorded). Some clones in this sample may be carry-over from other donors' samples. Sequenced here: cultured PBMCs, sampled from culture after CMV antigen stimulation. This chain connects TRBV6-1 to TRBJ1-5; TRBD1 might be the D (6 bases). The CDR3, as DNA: TGTGCCAGCGTCTTGAGTCGGGGGCTTTTAGGCAATCAGCCCCAGCATTTT. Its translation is CASVLSRGLLGNQPQHF.